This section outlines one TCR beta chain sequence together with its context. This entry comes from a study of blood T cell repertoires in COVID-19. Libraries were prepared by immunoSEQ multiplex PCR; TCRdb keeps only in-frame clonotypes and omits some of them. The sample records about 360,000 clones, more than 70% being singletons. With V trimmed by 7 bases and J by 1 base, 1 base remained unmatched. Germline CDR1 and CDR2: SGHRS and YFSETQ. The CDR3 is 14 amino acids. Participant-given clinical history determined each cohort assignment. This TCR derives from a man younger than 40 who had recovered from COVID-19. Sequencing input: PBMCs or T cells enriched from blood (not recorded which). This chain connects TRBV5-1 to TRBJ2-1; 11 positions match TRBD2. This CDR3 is CASGTSGSYNEQFF. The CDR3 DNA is TGCGCCAGCGGGACTAGCGGATCCTACAATGAGCAGTTCTTC.